The rows below give T cell receptor beta chains drawn from one sample of a study of T-cell memory formation after mild COVID-19. TCRdb itself ran the 5' RACE reads through MiXCR, one entry per CDR3 protein. The sample holds 200,000 or so distinct CDR3 sequences; around 18% are singletons and the top ten take approximately 2.4%. The sample was PBMCs or a T cell subset sorted from them (not recorded which). The receptors come from an adult woman who had mild COVID-19 (a few samples of this study predate the infection). Cell type and time point are not known. CDR3s include the opening cysteine and the closing phenylalanine or tryptophan. Fields, in order: J gene, V gene, clone size, D gene, CDR3 protein, CDR3 DNA. The D gene is left open where the match is weak. Size tells how often a clone was seen (once, few, many) or the class of an expanded clone, and some rows leave it out.

j_call: TRBJ1-1; v_call: TRBV10-3; clone_size: NA; d_call: NA; cdr3_aa: CAISEGRESAFF; cdr3_nt: TGTGCCATCAGTGAAGGGCGGGAGTCCGCTTTCTTT
j_call: TRBJ2-5; v_call: TRBV9; clone_size: NA; d_call: TRBD1; cdr3_aa: CASSVTGAGGQETQYF; cdr3_nt: TGTGCCAGCAGCGTGACCGGTGCAGGGGGCCAAGAGACCCAGTACTTC
j_call: TRBJ2-1; v_call: TRBV20-1; clone_size: once; d_call: NA; cdr3_aa: CSASGRSRRSSYNEQFF; cdr3_nt: TGCAGTGCTTCGGGAAGATCCCGAAGGAGCTCCTACAATGAGCAGTTCTTC
j_call: TRBJ2-7; v_call: TRBV5-1; clone_size: many; d_call: TRBD2; cdr3_aa: CASSTGLAGVREQYF; cdr3_nt: TGCGCCAGCAGCACCGGACTAGCGGGAGTACGGGAGCAGTACTTC
j_call: TRBJ1-6; v_call: TRBV5-1; clone_size: NA; d_call: TRBD1; cdr3_aa: CASSSTGQGGNSPLHF; cdr3_nt: TGCGCCAGCAGCTCAACCGGACAGGGGGGAAATTCACCCCTCCACTTT
j_call: TRBJ2-5; v_call: TRBV27; clone_size: NA; d_call: TRBD1; cdr3_aa: CASSSPGQGQETQYF; cdr3_nt: TGTGCCAGCAGTTCGCCTGGACAGGGCCAAGAGACCCAGTACTTC
j_call: TRBJ2-3; v_call: TRBV29-1; clone_size: few; d_call: NA; cdr3_aa: CSVGPGAKADTQYF; cdr3_nt: TGCAGCGTTGGTCCGGGGGCAAAGGCAGATACGCAGTATTTT
j_call: TRBJ1-2; v_call: TRBV5-4; clone_size: NA; d_call: NA; cdr3_aa: CASSVGGSTILSGYTF; cdr3_nt: TGTGCCAGCAGCGTGGGGGGGTCGACAATCCTGAGTGGCTACACCTTC
j_call: TRBJ2-5; v_call: TRBV12-3/TRBV12-4; clone_size: NA; d_call: NA; cdr3_aa: CASRPGGPWETQYF; cdr3_nt: TGTGCCAGCAGGCCGGGCGGGCCGTGGGAGACCCAGTACTTC
j_call: TRBJ2-3; v_call: TRBV6-4; clone_size: many; d_call: NA; cdr3_aa: CASSEGTRTRYTQYF; cdr3_nt: TGTGCCAGCAGTGAGGGGACACGCACCCGTTATACGCAGTATTTT
j_call: TRBJ1-2; v_call: TRBV4-3; clone_size: few; d_call: TRBD1; cdr3_aa: CASSPAGTGGDNHGYTF; cdr3_nt: TGCGCCAGCAGCCCTGCCGGGACAGGGGGCGATAACCATGGCTACACCTTC
j_call: TRBJ1-2; v_call: TRBV9; clone_size: NA; d_call: TRBD1; cdr3_aa: CASSAGTDSPNNYGYTF; cdr3_nt: TGTGCCAGCAGCGCCGGGACAGACTCACCGAATAACTATGGCTACACCTTC
j_call: TRBJ2-1; v_call: TRBV18; clone_size: NA; d_call: NA; cdr3_aa: CASSPPPPSAYNEQFF; cdr3_nt: TGTGCCAGCTCACCACCGCCCCCCAGCGCTTACAATGAGCAGTTCTTC
j_call: TRBJ2-7; v_call: TRBV20-1; clone_size: NA; d_call: TRBD1; cdr3_aa: CSAGQGREQYF; cdr3_nt: TGCAGTGCTGGACAGGGGCGGGAGCAGTACTTC
j_call: TRBJ2-7; v_call: TRBV2; clone_size: few; d_call: NA; cdr3_aa: CASRTRRSYEQYF; cdr3_nt: TGTGCCAGCAGAACCCGACGGAGCTACGAGCAGTACTTC
j_call: TRBJ2-5; v_call: TRBV7-9; clone_size: few; d_call: NA; cdr3_aa: CASSSRNPNQETQYF; cdr3_nt: TGTGCCAGCAGCTCCCGCAACCCAAACCAAGAGACCCAGTACTTC
j_call: TRBJ1-6; v_call: TRBV20-1; clone_size: NA; d_call: NA; cdr3_aa: CSANFAGGDGGSPLHF; cdr3_nt: TGCAGTGCTAACTTCGCCGGGGGGGATGGGGGTTCACCCCTCCACTTT
j_call: TRBJ2-1; v_call: TRBV11-3; clone_size: few; d_call: TRBD1; cdr3_aa: CASSQPGQGAREQFF; cdr3_nt: TGTGCCAGCAGCCAACCGGGACAGGGGGCACGTGAGCAGTTCTTC
j_call: TRBJ1-2; v_call: TRBV6-4; clone_size: NA; d_call: TRBD1; cdr3_aa: CASSEAGGALVGYTF; cdr3_nt: TGTGCCAGCAGTGAAGCAGGGGGCGCCTTGGTTGGCTACACCTTC
j_call: TRBJ2-2; v_call: TRBV4-3; clone_size: few; d_call: NA; cdr3_aa: CASSQEGLAPTNTGELFF; cdr3_nt: TGCGCCAGCAGCCAAGAGGGGCTAGCGCCAACGAACACCGGGGAGCTGTTTTTT
j_call: TRBJ2-1; v_call: TRBV9; clone_size: few; d_call: NA; cdr3_aa: CASSVRTVSEQFF; cdr3_nt: TGTGCCAGCAGCGTCAGGACCGTGAGTGAGCAGTTCTTC
j_call: TRBJ2-7; v_call: TRBV29-1; clone_size: NA; d_call: NA; cdr3_aa: CSVTQQAGGNEQYF; cdr3_nt: TGCAGCGTTACACAACAGGCTGGGGGGAACGAGCAGTACTTC
j_call: TRBJ2-7; v_call: TRBV5-1; clone_size: many; d_call: TRBD2; cdr3_aa: CASSSPGAGGTYEQYF; cdr3_nt: TGCGCCAGCAGCTCGCCGGGGGCGGGAGGGACCTACGAGCAGTACTTC
j_call: TRBJ1-1; v_call: TRBV21-1; clone_size: NA; d_call: NA; cdr3_aa: CASSTSRTGQNTEAFF; cdr3_nt: TGTGCCAGCAGCACCTCTCGGACAGGGCAGAACACTGAAGCTTTCTTT
j_call: TRBJ2-1; v_call: TRBV7-9; clone_size: few; d_call: NA; cdr3_aa: CASTSPLATGGDEQFF; cdr3_nt: TGTGCCAGCACCTCGCCTCTAGCCACCGGCGGAGATGAGCAGTTCTTC
j_call: TRBJ1-4; v_call: TRBV20-1; clone_size: few; d_call: NA; cdr3_aa: CSAGLGGGGLFF; cdr3_nt: TGCAGTGCTGGGCTAGGAGGGGGAGGACTGTTTTTT
j_call: TRBJ2-7; v_call: TRBV6-5; clone_size: few; d_call: TRBD1; cdr3_aa: CASRGQGVSYEQYF; cdr3_nt: TGTGCCTCAAGAGGGCAGGGGGTTTCCTACGAGCAGTACTTC
j_call: TRBJ1-2; v_call: TRBV27; clone_size: NA; d_call: NA; cdr3_aa: CASSFGAFWGYTF; cdr3_nt: TGTGCCAGCAGTTTTGGGGCTTTTTGGGGCTACACCTTC
j_call: TRBJ2-1; v_call: TRBV5-1; clone_size: many; d_call: NA; cdr3_aa: CASSLAETYNEQFF; cdr3_nt: TGCGCCAGCAGCTTGGCGGAGACCTACAATGAGCAGTTCTTC